This TCR beta chain stems from a study of T cells in Graves' hyperthyroidism and ophthalmopathy. Using RNA transcripts as the source, TCR beta CDR3 regions were amplified. Initially, a first-round RT-PCR of the TCR CDR3 employed the HTBI primer set. MiXCR, applied by TCRdb to the multiplex PCR reads, yields one record per CDR3 protein. The data hold hundreds of thousands of distinct CDR3 sequences, with 20% observed a single time. From germline, CDR1 is MDHEN and CDR2 SYDVKM. The V end was cut by 7 bases, the J end by 4 bases, with 14 bases between. The CDR3 is made up of 14 amino acids. This clonotype was recorded many times. Its antigen remains unknown. Regarding the study as a whole: The model predicted ophthalmopathy a median approximately seven months before onset. Ophthalmopathy could be told apart from stable hyperthyroidism with a 13 V-J model. Expanded thyroid clonotypes (above 0.001) were mostly also found in blood.

The rearrangement joins TRBV28 to TRBJ1-3, with D possibly matching TRBD1 (5 bases). This sequence originates from a man aged 25 to 45 with Graves' ophthalmopathy. The specimen was blood. The CDR3 spells CASTQWGVGNTIYF. CDR3 nucleotides: TGTGCCAGCACTCAGTGGGGGGTAGGAAACACCATATATTTT.